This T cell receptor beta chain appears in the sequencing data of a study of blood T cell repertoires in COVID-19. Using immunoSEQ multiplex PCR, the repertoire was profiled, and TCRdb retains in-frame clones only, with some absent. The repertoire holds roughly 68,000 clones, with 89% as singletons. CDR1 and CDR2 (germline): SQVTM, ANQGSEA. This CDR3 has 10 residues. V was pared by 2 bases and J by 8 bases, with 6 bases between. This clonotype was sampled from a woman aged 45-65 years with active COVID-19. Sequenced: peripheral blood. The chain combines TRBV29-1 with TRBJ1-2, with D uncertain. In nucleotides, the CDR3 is TGCAGCGTTGAACCTATAGGCTACACCTTC. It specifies CSVEPIGYTF. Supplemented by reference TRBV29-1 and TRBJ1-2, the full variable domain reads SAVISQKPSRDICQRGTSLTIQCQVDSQVTMMFWYRQQPGQSLTLIATANQGSEATYESGFVIDKFPISRPNLTFSTLTVSNMSPEDSSIYLCSVEPIGYTFGSGTRLTVV.